A selection of T cell receptor beta chains follows, all from one sample in a study of response to subunit inactivated influenza vaccine. TCRdb reanalysed the RT-PCR reads using MiXCR and keeps one entry per CDR3 protein. Here the sample spans roughly 500,000 distinct CDR3 sequences, around 25% being singletons. Sequenced material: CD4+ T cells sorted from PBMCs, taken about 5 days after vaccination. All receptors derive from a man aged 45-60 years who received an inactivated influenza vaccine. Both conserved end residues are part of each CDR3. D genes are given only for firm matches. Only part of the rows carry a size: once, few, many, or a class if the clone is expanded.

clone size	D gene	J gene	V gene	CDR3 protein	CDR3 DNA
few	TRBD1	TRBJ2-1	TRBV28	CATLGQGNYNEQFF	TGTGCCACTCTGGGACAGGGGAATTACAATGAGCAGTTCTTC
.	TRBD2	TRBJ2-1	TRBV6-5	CASSYSRLAGALRYEQFF	TGTGCCAGCAGTTACTCGCGTCTAGCGGGGGCTCTGCGGTATGAGCAGTTCTTC
.	TRBD1	TRBJ2-3	TRBV6-4	CASSAQGTGGTDTQYF	TGTGCCAGCAGTGCCCAAGGGACAGGGGGCACAGATACGCAGTATTTT
.	.	TRBJ2-1	TRBV6-2/TRBV6-3	CASIPFRGYNEQFF	TGTGCCAGCATACCATTCAGGGGATACAATGAGCAGTTCTTC
.	.	TRBJ1-5	TRBV5-5	CASSSVEKISNQPQHF	TGTGCCAGCAGCTCGGTTGAGAAGATTAGCAATCAGCCCCAGCATTTT
.	.	TRBJ2-5	TRBV20-1	CSASSVSANQETQYF	TGCAGTGCTAGTTCGGTCTCGGCCAACCAAGAGACCCAGTACTTC
.	.	TRBJ2-3	TRBV29-1	CSHAGLSSTDTQYF	TGCAGCCACGCTGGGCTATCTAGCACAGATACGCAGTATTTT
many	.	TRBJ2-1	TRBV18	CASSPGVGSYNEQFF	TGTGCCAGCTCACCAGGGGTAGGATCCTACAATGAGCAGTTCTTC
few	TRBD2	TRBJ2-7	TRBV7-2	CASSIERGTVREQYF	TGTGCCAGCAGCATAGAGCGGGGAACCGTTAGAGAGCAGTACTTC
few	.	TRBJ2-3	TRBV12-3/TRBV12-4	CASTLGVRVRGTDTQYF	TGTGCCAGCACCTTAGGTGTGCGCGTAAGGGGAACAGATACGCAGTATTTT
few	TRBD1	TRBJ2-7	TRBV4-3	CASSQIWTGEVPRYF	TGCGCCAGCAGCCAAATCTGGACAGGGGAAGTCCCGCGGTACTTC
.	TRBD2	TRBJ2-1	TRBV20-1	CSAKASGLEVF	TGCAGTGCTAAAGCCTCGGGACTAGAGGTCTTC
.	.	TRBJ2-1	TRBV4-3	CASSQDRAGRRDEQFF	TGCGCCAGCAGCCAAGATCGGGCGGGTAGAAGGGATGAGCAGTTCTTC
few	.	TRBJ1-3	TRBV11-1	CASSPWSGTTASGNTIYF	TGTGCCAGCAGCCCCTGGTCAGGGACAACGGCCTCTGGAAACACCATATATTTT
.	TRBD2	TRBJ2-7	TRBV4-3	CASSQERGESYEQYF	TGCGCCAGCAGCCAAGAGCGGGGGGAGAGCTACGAGCAGTACTTC
.	.	TRBJ2-5	TRBV20-1	CSASGFGQETQYF	TGCAGTGCTAGCGGGTTTGGGCAAGAGACCCAGTACTTC
few	.	TRBJ2-2	TRBV29-1	CSVDTDNTGELFF	TGCAGCGTTGACACAGATAACACCGGGGAGCTGTTTTTT
.	TRBD2	TRBJ2-1	TRBV9	CASSVGLAGISYNEQFF	TGTGCCAGCAGCGTAGGACTAGCGGGTATCTCCTACAATGAGCAGTTCTTC
few	TRBD2	TRBJ2-3	TRBV12-3/TRBV12-4	CASNLAGPWADTQYF	TGTGCCAGCAATCTAGCGGGGCCGTGGGCAGATACGCAGTATTTT
few	.	TRBJ1-2	TRBV12-3/TRBV12-4	CASSLGGGGYGYTF	TGTGCCAGCAGTTTAGGGGGAGGGGGGTATGGCTACACCTTC
.	.	TRBJ1-1	TRBV10-3	CAISVGGVGTEAFF	TGTGCCATCAGTGTAGGTGGGGTGGGCACTGAAGCTTTCTTT
many	.	TRBJ1-4	TRBV12-3/TRBV12-4	CASSFLNEKLFF	TGTGCCAGCAGCTTCCTGAATGAAAAACTGTTTTTT
.	.	TRBJ2-1	TRBV12-3/TRBV12-4	CASSSLGGQNNEQFF	TGTGCCAGCAGTTCCTTAGGGGGGCAAAACAATGAGCAGTTCTTC
few	.	TRBJ2-7	TRBV5-1	CASSLVPGFVDEQYF	TGCGCCAGCAGCTTGGTCCCGGGGTTCGTCGACGAGCAGTACTTC
few	TRBD2	TRBJ2-1	TRBV25-1	CASSDASGRRNEQFF	TGTGCCAGCAGTGATGCTAGCGGGAGGAGGAATGAGCAGTTCTTC
few	.	TRBJ2-2	TRBV27	CASSPPDRIRNTGELFF	TGTGCCAGCAGTCCCCCCGACAGGATAAGGAACACCGGGGAGCTGTTTTTT
many	.	TRBJ2-3	TRBV12-3/TRBV12-4	CASSLRDTQYF	TGTGCCAGCAGTTTGCGGGATACGCAGTATTTT
.	TRBD2	TRBJ2-7	TRBV11-2	CASSLRVTSVTHEQYF	TGTGCCAGCAGCTTACGAGTGACTAGCGTCACCCACGAGCAGTACTTC